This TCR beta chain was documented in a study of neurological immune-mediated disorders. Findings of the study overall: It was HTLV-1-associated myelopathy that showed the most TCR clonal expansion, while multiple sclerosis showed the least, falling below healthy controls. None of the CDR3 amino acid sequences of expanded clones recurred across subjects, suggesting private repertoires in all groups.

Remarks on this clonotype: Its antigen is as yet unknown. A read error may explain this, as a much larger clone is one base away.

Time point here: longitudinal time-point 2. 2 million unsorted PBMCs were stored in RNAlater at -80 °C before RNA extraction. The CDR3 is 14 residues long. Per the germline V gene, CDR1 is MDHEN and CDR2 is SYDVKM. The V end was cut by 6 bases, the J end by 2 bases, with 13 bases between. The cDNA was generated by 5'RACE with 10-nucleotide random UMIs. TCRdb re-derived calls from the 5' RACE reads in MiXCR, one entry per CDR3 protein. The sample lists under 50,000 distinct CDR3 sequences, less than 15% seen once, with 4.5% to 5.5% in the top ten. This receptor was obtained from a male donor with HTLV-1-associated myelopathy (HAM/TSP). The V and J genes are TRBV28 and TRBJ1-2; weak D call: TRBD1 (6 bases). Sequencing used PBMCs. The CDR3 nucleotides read TGTGCCAGCAGGATTTTAGGGGGGAACTATGGCTACACCTTC. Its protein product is CASRILGGNYGYTF.